The 28 T cell receptor beta chains below come from one sample, sequenced in a study of control samples from healthy donors and cancer patients. Using immunoSEQ multiplex PCR, the repertoire was profiled, and TCRdb retains in-frame clones only, with some absent. The data contain 90,000 to 100,000 clones, around three quarters of them singletons. Specimen: blood. The receptors were gathered from a woman aged 25 to 39 in good health.

The gene calls are TRBV7-2 and TRBJ2-3, with 10 bases that match TRBD1. With 5 bases clipped from V and 1 base from J, the junction kept 15 bases outside the gene matches. CDR3 size: 19 residues. Germline V lookup: CDR1 SGHTA, CDR2 FQGNSA. The CDR3 protein is CASSHKVTGGASGTDTQYF. CDR3 coding DNA: TGTGCCAGCAGCCATAAAGTGACAGGGGGCGCTTCGGGCACAGATACGCAGTATTTT.

This clone turned up a few times. This chain joins TRBV7-8 and TRBJ2-5; the D call may be TRBD1 or TRBD2 (5 bases each). V lost 3 bases and J 3 bases, leaving 17 bases between the germline ends. The CDR3 has 16 amino acids. Per the germline V gene, CDR1 is SGHVS and CDR2 is FQNEAQ. As DNA, the CDR3 is TGTGCCAGCAGCTTGGGTGACCGGGACCCGAAAGAGACCCAGTACTTC. Its translation: CASSLGDRDPKETQYF. Full variable domain (missing parts from reference TRBV7-8 and TRBJ2-5): GAGVSQSPRYKVAKRGQDVALRCDPISGHVSLFWYQQALGQGPEFLTYFQNEAQLDKSGLPSDRFFAERPEGSVSTLKIQRTQQEDSAVYLCASSLGDRDPKETQYFGPGTRLLVL.

This clone was observed once. V gene TRBV9 combines with J gene TRBJ2-7; perhaps TRBD2 as D (6 bases). The CDR3 loop spans 15 amino acids. V lost 3 bases and J 6 bases, leaving 19 bases between the germline ends. The V gene's germline CDR1 is SGDLS and CDR2 YYNGEE. The CDR3 DNA sequence: TGTGCCAGCAGCGCTGCCGGGACTGGCAGAGCCGAGCAGTACTTC. Encoded protein: CASSAAGTGRAEQYF.

The CDR3: CASTNRGDGYTF. CDR3 nucleotides: TGTGCCAGCACGAACAGGGGAGATGGCTACACCTTC. The chain employs TRBV12-3 or TRBV12-4 and TRBJ1-2; the match to TRBD1 covers 7 bases. The V and J ends lost 7 bases and 6 bases, in that order; junction bases with no gene match: 5. The CDR3 sequence is 12 residues long.

The CDR3 DNA is TGTGCTTCACAGGGGGCTGCCACTGAAGCTTTCTTT. This encodes CASQGAATEAFF. The chain joins TRBV30 to TRBJ1-1, with 9 nucleotides matching TRBD1. The CDR3 length is 12 residues. Germline V gene lookup returns CDR1 GTSNPN and CDR2 SVGIG (reference sequence).

Concerning this clone: One end of the junction does not line up with germline, which may come from a read error. Different DNA sequences within this sample yield the same CDR3. The CDR3 nucleotides read TGCGCCAGCAGCAAGGACGGAATGAACACTGAAGCTTTCTTC. Translating gives CASSKDGMNTEAFF. This chain joins TRBV5-1 and TRBJ1-1; D remains ambiguous. Germline values: CDR1 SGHRS, CDR2 YFSETQ. The CDR3 sequence is 14 residues long.

This clone occurred once. The chain uses TRBV6-5 and TRBJ2-7; 8 bases map to TRBD1. Germline CDR1 and CDR2: MNHEY and SVGAGI. The CDR3 is 13 amino acids. With 6 bases clipped from V and 6 bases from J, the junction kept 7 bases outside the gene matches. The CDR3 is CASSPDRGGEQYF. CDR3 in DNA: TGTGCCAGCAGCCCCGACAGGGGCGGCGAGCAGTACTTC.

The chain recombines TRBV29-1 with TRBJ1-2; a weak D match, TRBD1 (6 bases). Germline V gene sequence: CDR1 SQVTM, CDR2 ANQGSEA. With 6 bases removed from V and 0 bases from J, the gap between germline ends came to 11 bases. This CDR3 spans 13 amino acids. The CDR3, as DNA: TGCAGCGTCCGGCAGGGGTCTAACTATGGCTACACCTTC. This translates into CSVRQGSNYGYTF.

This clone has only one observation. J is TRBJ2-3 and V is TRBV5-4, with TRBD1 matching 9 bases. CDR3 length: 15 residues. Germline CDR1 reads SGHNT; CDR2 reads YYREEE (reference sequence). After removal of 2 bases from V and 5 bases from J, the junction contained 6 bases not matched to a gene. CDR3 amino acids: CASSFPGTGIDTQYF. Here the CDR3 DNA reads TGTGCCAGCAGCTTTCCCGGGACAGGGATAGATACGCAGTATTTT.

The chain is built from TRBV5-5 and TRBJ2-7; no reliable D call. This CDR3 is 15 amino acids long. Trimming shortened V by 6 bases and J by 4 bases, and 20 bases separated the two germline ends. Germline V gene sequence: CDR1 SGHKS, CDR2 YYEKEE (reference sequence). CDR3 sequence reads: CASIPAAGYGYEQYF. The CDR3 region has the DNA TGTGCCAGCATCCCCGCCGCAGGTTATGGATACGAGCAGTACTTC.

The rearrangement links TRBV29-1 to TRBJ1-2; perhaps TRBD1 as D (5 bases). CDR1 is SQVTM, CDR2 ANQGSEA, per germline. This CDR3 comprises 14 residues. V lost 0 bases to trimming and J lost 4 bases, with 12 bases between them. CDR3 DNA: TGCAGCGTTGAAGATTGGGGGAACGGCTATGGCTACACCTTC. Translating it yields CSVEDWGNGYGYTF. Full variable domain (missing parts from reference TRBV29-1 and TRBJ1-2): SAVISQKPSRDICQRGTSLTIQCQVDSQVTMMFWYRQQPGQSLTLIATANQGSEATYESGFVIDKFPISRPNLTFSTLTVSNMSPEDSSIYLCSVEDWGNGYGYTFGSGTRLTVV.

The chain has TRBV6-5 and TRBJ2-7, with 7 bases identical to TRBD1. J was trimmed by 3 bases and V by 6 bases; bases with no gene match: 2. The length of the CDR3 is 12 residues. Looked up from germline, CDR1 is MNHEY and CDR2 is SVGAGI. Here the CDR3 DNA reads TGTGCCAGCAGCGGGACAGTCTACGAGCAGTACTTC. This encodes CASSGTVYEQYF.

The V and J genes are TRBV4-1 and TRBJ1-5; D gene unclear. The CDR3 sequence is 13 residues long. Germline V gene sequence: CDR1 MGHRA, CDR2 YSYEKL. V lost 0 bases to trimming and J lost 10 bases, with 10 bases between them. CDR3 loop: CASSQDLRPPQHF. The CDR3 DNA reads as TGCGCCAGCAGCCAAGACCTTAGGCCCCCCCAGCATTTT.

The chain joins TRBV7-6 to TRBJ2-1; D is perhaps TRBD2 (6 bases). The CDR3 consists of 16 residues. Germline assignment: CDR1 SGHVS and CDR2 FNYEAQ. The V gene lost 2 bases and the J gene lost 0 bases, with 11 bases spanning the gap. CDR3 DNA: TGTGCCAGCAGCTTACGCGGCGGGGTCTCCTACAATGAGCAGTTCTTC. Translated: CASSLRGGVSYNEQFF.

The gene calls are TRBV19 and TRBJ2-3, with TRBD2 matching 14 bases. CDR1 and CDR2 from the germline V gene are LNHDA and SQIVND (reference sequence). Germline trimming cut 8 bases from V and 6 bases from J; bases unmatched to any gene: 13. The CDR3 has 17 residues. The CDR3 sequence: CASQSPGLAGDGDTQYF. The DNA for the CDR3 is TGTGCCAGTCAGAGTCCGGGACTAGCGGGGGATGGTGATACGCAGTATTTT.

V usage is TRBV5-1 and J usage is TRBJ2-3, with 10 bases aligning to TRBD2. CDR1 is SGHRS and CDR2 is YFSETQ in the germline V gene. The CDR3 loop spans 16 amino acids. V was pared by 0 bases and J by 6 bases, with 7 bases of the junction left unmatched. The CDR3 DNA is TGCGCCAGCAGCTTGGGGCTAGCGGGGGCCAGGGATACGCAGTATTTT. Its protein is CASSLGLAGARDTQYF.

The CDR3 region is CASSPDIRAFF. The CDR3 coding sequence is TGTGCCAGCTCACCAGACATTCGGGCTTTCTTT. The chain is built from TRBV18 and TRBJ1-1, with D unresolved. The CDR3 is 11 residues long. Germline CDR1 reads KGHSH; CDR2 reads LQKENI. The V end was cut by 2 bases, the J end by 11 bases, with 9 bases between.

The rearrangement uses TRBV19 and TRBJ2-5; either TRBD1 or TRBD2 may supply D (5 bases each). The CDR3 length is 15 residues. Germline V gene data show CDR1 as LNHDA and CDR2 as SQIVND (reference sequence). Trimming took 3 bases from V and 2 from J, leaving 13 bases between them. The CDR3 DNA reads TGTGCCAGTAGTATGGGACGGGGACCGCAAGAGACCCAGTACTTC. It yields the protein CASSMGRGPQETQYF.

The chain carries TRBV9 and TRBJ2-2; 8 nucleotides line up with TRBD2. The CDR3 runs to 15 residues. Germline lookup yields CDR1 SGDLS and CDR2 YYNGEE. With V trimmed by 4 bases and J by 1 base, 3 bases remained unmatched. Here the CDR3 reads CASSPSGGNTGELFF. CDR3 sequence (DNA): TGTGCCAGCAGCCCGAGCGGGGGGAACACCGGGGAGCTGTTTTTT.

The genes are TRBV12-5 and TRBJ1-5, with 11 bases identical to TRBD1. This CDR3 comprises 15 residues. Germline CDR1 LGHNT, CDR2 FRNRAP. The J segment lost 6 bases and the V segment lost 5 bases, leaving 6 bases of the junction unmatched. The CDR3 nucleotides read TGTGCTAGTGGTCTGGGACAGGGGGTGATTCAGCCCCAGCATTTT. Its translation: CASGLGQGVIQPQHF.

The chain has TRBV6-5 and TRBJ1-4; the D gene is possibly TRBD1 (6 bases). V gave up 6 bases and J gave up 7 bases, with 15 bases separating them. The CDR3 spans 14 residues. The germline CDR1 and CDR2 sequences are MNHEY and SVGAGI. The CDR3 loop is CASRPQTGSEKLFF. The CDR3, as DNA: TGTGCCAGCAGACCCCAAACAGGGTCTGAAAAACTGTTTTTT.

The gene calls are TRBV5-1 and TRBJ2-5; TRBD2 matches 9 bases. V shed 2 bases and J 1 base; nucleotides not matched to a gene: 9. Germline lookup yields CDR1 SGHRS and CDR2 YFSETQ. The CDR3 runs 17 residues. This chain's CDR3 is CASSFGVAGDFQETQYF. CDR3 nucleotide sequence: TGCGCCAGCAGCTTTGGGGTAGCGGGGGACTTCCAAGAGACCCAGTACTTC.

The chain employs TRBV29-1 and TRBJ1-1; possibly TRBD1 for D (5 bases). The CDR3 is 13 residues long. Per the germline V gene, CDR1 is SQVTM and CDR2 is ANQGSEA. V was shortened by 4 bases and J by 3 bases, with 12 bases between the two germline ends. The CDR3 DNA reads TGCAGCGTTGTGGGGGGGTGGGACACTGAAGCTTTCTTT. Protein: CSVVGGWDTEAFF.

The table lists this clone with a few counts. The chain links TRBV4-2 to TRBJ1-5, with D perhaps matching TRBD1 (6 bases). Trimming cost V 3 bases and J 6 bases, with 15 bases left between them. This CDR3 has 15 amino acids. Germline values: CDR1 LGHNA, CDR2 YNFKEQ. This chain's CDR3 is CASSQGNRVSQPQHF. DNA for the CDR3: TGTGCCAGCAGCCAGGGCAACAGGGTAAGTCAGCCCCAGCATTTT.

The chain combines TRBV6-4 with TRBJ2-3; 8 bases agree with TRBD2. Germline CDR1 reads MRHNA; CDR2 reads SNTAGT. Germline trimming cut 6 bases from V and 1 base from J; bases unmatched to any gene: 6. The CDR3 length is 15 residues. CDR3: CASSHSGAGTDTQYF. For the CDR3, the DNA is TGTGCCAGCAGCCATAGCGGGGCAGGCACAGATACGCAGTATTTT.

This chain connects TRBV11-2 to TRBJ1-1; D call uncertain. The length of the CDR3 is 14 residues. The V gene lost 2 bases and the J gene lost 1 base, with 8 bases spanning the gap. Germline-derived CDR1 and CDR2 are SGHAT and FQNNGV. The CDR3: CASSLPSSNTEAFF. The CDR3 bases are TGTGCCAGCAGCTTACCCTCTTCGAACACTGAAGCTTTCTTT.

The chain links TRBV7-2 to TRBJ2-7, with D uncertain. This CDR3 comprises 13 residues. Germline CDR1 reads SGHTA; CDR2 reads FQGNSA. Between the trimmed V and J ends, which lost 1 base and 12 bases, there was a span of 16 bases. The CDR3 sequence is CASSLDLAPKLYF. In nucleotides, the CDR3 is TGTGCCAGCAGCTTAGATCTGGCGCCAAAGCTGTACTTC.

This chain uses TRBV29-1 with TRBJ1-1; D remains ambiguous. Germline-derived CDR1 and CDR2 are SQVTM and ANQGSEA. V lost 8 bases and J 1 base, leaving 11 bases between the germline ends. The CDR3 consists of 12 residues. The CDR3: CSIRRGNTEAFF. The CDR3 DNA sequence: TGCAGCATTCGCCGGGGGAACACTGAAGCTTTCTTT.